This T cell receptor beta chain is drawn from a study of tumor-infiltrating lymphocytes in primary liver carcinoma. There are 12 residues in the CDR3. A constant-region primer primed TCR beta cDNA synthesis from 500 to 550 ng of total RNA. Employing slightly modified ARM-PCR, three nested multiplex PCR rounds were run, and these gave rise to the TCR beta libraries. The first two PCR rounds, roughly 10 cycles each, used TRBV1-TRBV30 forward primers and a C-beta reverse primer. TCRdb used MiXCR to reprocess the multiplex PCR reads, holding one entry per CDR3 protein. The repertoire consists of about 300,000 distinct CDR3 sequences, with about 60% occurring once and the leading ten covering about 8.4%. Germline DNA was also extracted, while the blood RNA originated from unsorted whole blood.

This rearrangement joins TRBV21-1 to TRBJ2-7. TRBV21-1 is a known pseudogene. Sequencing was done on a sample of peripheral blood. This receptor was taken from a man aged 40-55 years with primary liver carcinoma and hepatitis B virus infection. The chain's CDR3 is CASTWVSYEQYF. CDR3 in DNA: TGTGCCAGCACCTGGGTGTCCTATGAGCAGTACTTC.